This entry lists 23 T cell receptor beta chains sequenced from one sample in a study of T cell responses to AZD1222 COVID-19 vaccine. This table comes from immunoSEQ multiplex PCR, and its TCRdb copy is limited to in-frame clones, with some not included. The table records 200,000 to 300,000 clones, approximately 95% of them present only once. Material: peripheral blood, obtained on day 0 of AZD1222 vaccination. The receptor source for this set is an adult in good health.

The J gene is TRBJ2-2, the V gene TRBV18; D unclear. The CDR3 extends over 15 amino acids. The germline V gene has CDR1 KGHSH and CDR2 LQKENI. V gave up 0 bases and J gave up 5 bases, with 10 bases separating them. In DNA form, the CDR3 reads TGTGCCAGCTCACCACCGGGCCGGGCGACCGGGGAGCTGTTTTTT. Protein product: CASSPPGRATGELFF.

The V gene is TRBV5-5, the J gene TRBJ1-2; tentatively, D is TRBD1 (5 bases). Trimming cost V 0 bases and J 8 bases, with 11 bases left between them. The CDR3 has 13 residues. Germline V gene lookup returns CDR1 SGHKS and CDR2 YYEKEE (reference sequence). The CDR3 sequence: CASSLGGVAGYTF. The CDR3 nucleotides are TGTGCCAGCAGCTTGGGAGGGGTGGCCGGCTACACCTTC.

The chain couples TRBV28 to TRBJ1-5; tentatively, D is TRBD1 (5 bases). Trimming removed 4 bases at V and 3 bases at J, with 10 bases between. The germline V gene encodes CDR1 MDHEN and CDR2 SYDVKM. The CDR3 has 14 amino acids. The CDR3 DNA reads as TGTGCCAGCAGTTGGGGACTAAACAATCAGCCCCAGCATTTT. Encoded protein: CASSWGLNNQPQHF. Drawing the rest from reference TRBV28 and TRBJ1-5, the complete variable domain is DVKVTQSSRYLVKRTGEKVFLECVQDMDHENMFWYRQDPGLGLRLIYFSYDVKMKEKGDIPEGYSVSREKKERFSLILESASTNQTSMYLCASSWGLNNQPQHFGDGTRLSIL.

V and J are TRBV5-1 and TRBJ2-1, with D possibly being TRBD1 (5 bases). Per the germline V gene, CDR1 is SGHRS and CDR2 is YFSETQ. Trimming left V 6 bases short and J 10 bases short, with 11 bases between. There are 11 residues in the CDR3. CDR3 sequence: CASNRGMEQFF. DNA of the CDR3: TGCGCCAGCAATAGGGGTATGGAGCAGTTCTTC.

The V and J genes are TRBV10-3 and TRBJ1-5; 8 bases match TRBD1. The CDR3 is 14 residues long. Per germline, CDR1 ENHRY and CDR2 SYGVKD. J lost 7 bases, V lost 0 bases, and 2 bases had no gene match. Here the CDR3 reads CAISESDRVQPQHF. CDR3 nucleotide sequence: TGTGCCATCAGTGAGTCGGACAGGGTCCAGCCCCAGCATTTT.

The gene calls are TRBV20-1 and TRBJ2-7; 10 nucleotides agree with TRBD1. CDR1 is DFQATT, CDR2 SNEGSKA, per germline (reference sequence). V shed 5 bases, J shed 2 bases, and the junction held 6 bases outside the gene matches. This CDR3 region has 14 residues. The DNA of the CDR3 is TGCAGTGCTCGTGGGACAGGGGCTACCTACGAGCAGTACTTC. Encoded protein: CSARGTGATYEQYF.

J is TRBJ1-1 and V is TRBV15; 7 nucleotides match TRBD1. The CDR3 is 12 residues long. CDR1 and CDR2 (germline): LNHNV, YYDKDF (reference sequence). Germline trimming cut 4 bases from V and 7 bases from J; bases unmatched to any gene: 3. CDR3: CATSTRDSEAFF. The CDR3 DNA reads as TGTGCCACCAGCACCCGGGACAGTGAAGCTTTCTTT.

This sequence joins TRBV7-6 and TRBJ2-7; 7 bases line up with TRBD2. The germline gives CDR1 SGHVS, CDR2 FNYEAQ. This CDR3 contains 15 residues. V was pared by 4 bases and J by 2 bases, with 8 bases of the junction left unmatched. The CDR3 coding sequence is TGTGCCAGCAGCTCTTGGGGGGGGTTGGCCTACGAGCAGTACTTC. Its translation: CASSSWGGLAYEQYF.

The V gene is TRBV20-1, the J gene TRBJ1-5; D remains unclear. The CDR3 is made up of 13 amino acids. CDR1 DFQATT and CDR2 SNEGSKA come from the germline V gene (reference sequence). With 3 bases removed from V and 4 bases from J, the gap between germline ends came to 10 bases. DNA of the CDR3: TGCAGTGCTAGTGGGGTACGAAATCAGCCCCAGCATTTT. This codes for CSASGVRNQPQHF.

The rearrangement uses TRBV2 and TRBJ1-5, with D possibly TRBD1 on 5 matching bases. Trimming took off 4 bases at V and 7 bases at J, with 14 bases between the two ends. CDR1 and CDR2 from the germline V gene are SNHLY and FYNNEI. The CDR3 spans 14 residues. The CDR3 nucleotides are TGTGCCAGCAGTGGCCCGGGGGGAGGACAGCCCCAGCATTTT. It translates to CASSGPGGGQPQHF.

The table lists this clone with a few counts. The chain has TRBV6-2 or TRBV6-3 and TRBJ1-5; D might be TRBD1 (5 bases). Between the trimmed V and J ends, which lost 4 bases and 5 bases, there was a span of 9 bases. The CDR3 spans 13 residues. Germline V gene data show CDR1 as MNHEY and CDR2 as SVGEGT. For the CDR3, the DNA is TGTGCCAGCAGTTTGGACACCTATCAGCCCCAGCATTTT. Amino acid sequence: CASSLDTYQPQHF.

The rearrangement links TRBV2 to TRBJ2-5; D is undetermined. Looked up from germline, CDR1 is SNHLY and CDR2 is FYNNEI. This CDR3 contains 13 residues. V shed 6 bases and J shed 5 bases, with 13 bases lying between them. The CDR3 protein is CASSSPMGETQYF. DNA of the CDR3: TGTGCCAGCAGCTCCCCTATGGGCGAGACCCAGTACTTC.

This chain connects TRBV4-1 to TRBJ1-2; the D gene is possibly TRBD1 (5 bases). CDR1 and CDR2 (germline): MGHRA, YSYEKL. The CDR3 length is 14 residues. Trimming shortened V by 6 bases and J by 2 bases, and 13 bases separated the two germline ends. The CDR3 coding sequence is TGCGCCAGCAGTCGCGGGGGGTCCAACTATGGCTACACCTTC. As protein: CASSRGGSNYGYTF.

This clone was detected a few times. The chain employs TRBV7-3 and TRBJ1-2; D is ambiguous. Germline V CDR1 and CDR2: SGHTA, FQGTGA. This CDR3 region has 13 residues. The V gene lost 5 bases and the J gene lost 1 base, with 8 bases spanning the gap. CDR3 bases: TGTGCCAGCAGCCCCGGACTTAACTATGGCTACACCTTC. It is translated as CASSPGLNYGYTF. The full variable domain, completed using reference TRBV7-3 and TRBJ1-2, is GAGVSQTPSNKVTEKGKYVELRCDPISGHTALYWYRQSLGQGPEFLIYFQGTGAADDSGLPNDRFFAVRPEGSVSTLKIQRTERGDSAVYLCASSPGLNYGYTFGSGTRLTVV.

The chain recombines TRBV2 with TRBJ2-7; possibly TRBD1 or TRBD2 for D (5 bases each). Trimming shortened V by 7 bases and J by 5 bases, and 15 bases separated the two germline ends. CDR1 is SNHLY and CDR2 is FYNNEI in the germline V gene. The CDR3 is 13 residues long. Here the CDR3 reads CASIRGRENEQYF. The CDR3 DNA reads as TGTGCCAGCATCCGAGGCAGGGAGAACGAGCAGTACTTC.

The chain joins TRBV14 to TRBJ2-1, with 11 bases aligning to TRBD2. Germline CDR1 SGHDN, CDR2 FVKESK. CDR3 length: 17 amino acids. J lost 4 bases, V lost 4 bases, and 9 bases had no gene match. The CDR3, as DNA: TGTGCCAGCAGCCCAAAAGAAGGGACTAGCGGATACAATGAGCAGTTCTTC. Amino acid sequence: CASSPKEGTSGYNEQFF.

This chain joins TRBV5-4 and TRBJ1-3; D gene uncertain. Between the trimmed V and J ends, which lost 1 base and 0 bases, there was a span of 11 bases. Germline lookup yields CDR1 SGHNT and CDR2 YYREEE (reference sequence). This CDR3 has 16 residues. The CDR3 DNA follows: TGTGCCAGCAGCTTGCGTCCCAATTTCTCTGGAAACACCATATATTTT. Amino acid sequence: CASSLRPNFSGNTIYF.

This rearrangement joins TRBV7-2 to TRBJ1-1; no clear D. CDR1 and CDR2 from the germline V gene are SGHTA and FQGNSA. Deletions cut 5 bases from V and 10 bases from J, with 17 bases between. This CDR3 is built from 13 residues. As DNA, the CDR3 is TGTGCCAGCAGCCCCACGACCGGGCCAAGAGCTTTCTTT. Translating gives CASSPTTGPRAFF.

The chain combines TRBV6-6 with TRBJ2-1; 11 nucleotides align to TRBD2. CDR1 is MNHNY and CDR2 is SVGAGI in the germline V gene (reference sequence). There are 17 residues in the CDR3. The V and J ends lost 5 bases and 7 bases, in that order; junction bases with no gene match: 13. This CDR3 is CASSLSFSGGGLNEQFF. As DNA, the CDR3 is TGTGCCAGCAGTCTTTCTTTTAGCGGGGGGGGTTTAAATGAGCAGTTCTTC.

This chain links TRBV28 with TRBJ1-2; TRBD1 might be the D (6 bases). V lost 4 bases, J lost 9 bases, and 27 bases lay in between. The germline gives CDR1 MDHEN, CDR2 SYDVKM. CDR3 size: 17 residues. The CDR3 loop reads CASSSQGEISPTGSYTF. In DNA, the CDR3 is TGTGCCAGCAGTTCACAGGGCGAGATCTCTCCAACTGGGAGCTACACCTTC.

This clone was counted once. The V call is TRBV3-1 (or the pseudogene TRBV3-2), the J call TRBJ2-7, with D perhaps TRBD1 (7 bases). Per the germline V gene, CDR1 is LGHDT and CDR2 is YNNKEL (reference sequence). This CDR3 is built from 15 residues. Trimming took off 4 bases at V and 3 bases at J, with 16 bases between the two ends. The CDR3 sequence: CASSPGQFGGYEQYF. The CDR3 bases are TGTGCCAGCAGCCCGGGACAGTTCGGGGGCTACGAGCAGTACTTC.

This chain connects TRBV9 to TRBJ1-1; tentative D call: TRBD1 (5 bases). Germline V lookup: CDR1 SGDLS, CDR2 YYNGEE. The V and J ends lost 3 bases and 2 bases respectively, with 5 bases between them. The CDR3 is made up of 12 amino acids. This CDR3 reads CASSGDNTEAFF. The CDR3 DNA reads as TGTGCCAGCAGCGGGGACAACACTGAAGCTTTCTTT.

The gene calls are TRBV7-3 and TRBJ2-6; possible D gene TRBD1, 5 bases. CDR1 is SGHTA and CDR2 is FQGTGA in the germline V gene. V gave up 5 bases and J gave up 0 bases, with 11 bases separating them. The CDR3 runs to 16 residues. The CDR3 here is CASSIDSNSGANVLTF. CDR3 coding DNA: TGTGCCAGCAGCATCGACAGCAACTCTGGGGCCAACGTCCTGACTTTC.